The TCR beta chain under discussion was sequenced for a study of response to subunit inactivated influenza vaccine (dated by TCRdb to the late 2010s). Looking at the study overall: Deep quantitative profiling of the T cell receptor repertoire was used in the study to follow responses to a trivalent subunit inactivated influenza vaccine. Broad study findings and their caveats: The authors suggested that each seasonal influenza vaccination may recruit only a limited number of new T cells.

Libraries were constructed by RT-PCR. Sequencing used an Illumina HiSeq 2500. TCRdb reran the public reads through fastp at Q25 and MiXCR, keeping productive beta chains. Every distinct CDR3 protein forms one entry, paired with its most common genes and DNA. The sample contains 200,000 to 300,000 distinct CDR3 sequences, 9% to 15% of them found a single time. Together, the top ten hold approximately 8.4% of the sample. This clonotype was found many times. Its antigen has not been determined. Base qualities are not at hand, and no much larger clone is one base apart. V is cut back by 7 bases and J by 7 bases, with 16 bases in the junction unmatched. The CDR3, from cysteine to phenylalanine, totals 16 residues. CDR3 DNA is the only sequence kept; it has 48 bases, read in frame from the first base.

The rearrangement combines TRBV12-3 or TRBV12-4 with TRBJ2-3, with TRBD1 matching 8 junction bases. The specimen comprised non-naive T cells sorted from PBMCs, sampled 14 to 15 days before vaccination. The cell subset or site label corresponds to: memory T cell fraction. The receptor was derived from a middle-aged man who received an inactivated influenza vaccine. Donor details come from another sample of the same person, matched by shared clones. The CDR3 loop reads CASNSRGRTGQNTQYF. The DNA reads TGTGCCAGCAACTCTAGGGGTAGGACAGGGCAAAATACGCAGTATTTT.